Listed here are 5 T cell receptor beta chains from one sample, sequenced in a study of blood T cells in healthy people across ages. Next came a second PCR, run for about 6 to 12 cycles, which used a sample-barcoded 5' primer along with a J-beta primer mix. Using its own MiXCR run on the 5' RACE reads, TCRdb lists one record per CDR3 protein. The sample contains 650,000 to 700,000 distinct CDR3 sequences, about 30% of which appear only once. The specimen sequenced was blood. Source of these receptors: a woman older than 75 in good health.

Many counts were recorded for this clonotype. V and J are TRBV5-1 and TRBJ2-1; D may be TRBD1 or TRBD2 (6 bases each). Between the trimmed V and J ends, which lost 0 bases and 6 bases, there was a span of 13 bases. CDR3 size: 15 residues. Germline V lookup: CDR1 SGHRS, CDR2 YFSETQ. The DNA of the CDR3 is TGCGCCAGCAGCTTGGGTGGAGGAGGGGGCAATGAGCAGTTCTTC. This codes for CASSLGGGGGNEQFF.

This clonotype was recorded many times. This rearrangement joins TRBV6-6 to TRBJ2-3; TRBD1 or TRBD2 may be the D gene (5 bases each). V was shortened by 0 bases and J by 6 bases, with 16 bases between the two germline ends. Germline CDR1 MNHNY, CDR2 SVGAGI (reference sequence). CDR3 length equals 16 residues. CDR3 nucleotide sequence: TGTGCCAGCAGTTACTCGGGGGACCGTCGCGGGGATACGCAGTATTTT. Translated, it gives CASSYSGDRRGDTQYF.

CDR3 region: CASSSLRGGGTEAFF. Here the CDR3 DNA reads TGTGCCAGCAGCTCCTTACGGGGGGGAGGGACTGAAGCTTTCTTT. The chain recombines TRBV7-9 with TRBJ1-1; the D gene is possibly TRBD1 (5 bases). Per the germline V gene, CDR1 is SEHNR and CDR2 is FQNEAQ (reference sequence). The CDR3 totals 15 residues. Trimming pared 4 bases from V and 5 bases from J, leaving 17 bases between.

In the case of this clonotype: Possible read error: a much larger clone is one base away. V usage is TRBV5-1 and J usage is TRBJ2-3; the D gene is possibly TRBD2 (6 bases). The CDR3 consists of 15 residues. Germline lookup yields CDR1 SGHRS and CDR2 YFSETQ. The CDR3 loop reads CASSRDSTPGDAQYF. The CDR3 DNA sequence: TGCGCCAGCAGTCGGGACTCCACTCCGGGAGATGCGCAGTATTTT.

This clonotype has at least ten counts. The chain has TRBV7-9 and TRBJ2-3; possibly TRBD1 for D (5 bases). This CDR3 region has 17 residues. V gave up 4 bases and J gave up 1 base, with 18 bases separating them. The V gene's germline CDR1 is SEHNR and CDR2 FQNEAQ (reference sequence). The DNA of the CDR3 is TGTGCCAGCAGCTCCATGGGGCAGGTGAATGGCACAGATACGCAGTATTTT. This codes for CASSSMGQVNGTDTQYF.